A single sample gave rise to the 24 T cell receptor beta chains below, sequenced in a study of a mutant IDH1 vaccine in newly diagnosed glioma. Sequencing used immunoSEQ multiplex PCR; TCRdb keeps in-frame clones, though not all of them. The sample holds about 60,000 clones, 80% to 85% seen once. The time point is: week 47, end of study. Topical imiquimod accompanied each vaccine dose, which consisted of 300 ug of mutant IDH1 20-mer peptide. Their cognate antigens are unknown. The specimen was PBMCs, collected from a glioma patient whose treatment included an IDH1 peptide vaccine. All receptors derive from a woman between 50 and 59 years old with glioma.

The genes are TRBV7-2 and TRBJ2-1, with 14 bases lining up with TRBD2. The germline CDR1 and CDR2 sequences are SGHTA and FQGNSA. The V segment lost 7 bases and the J segment 0 bases; nucleotides outside the gene matches: 8. This CDR3 is built from 18 residues. This CDR3 is CASTWGLAGALSYNEQFF. CDR3 DNA sequence: TGTGCCAGCACCTGGGGACTAGCGGGGGCCCTCTCCTACAATGAGCAGTTCTTC.

The V and J genes are TRBV5-6 and TRBJ1-2, with TRBD1 as a possible D gene (6 bases). Germline values: CDR1 SGHDT, CDR2 YYEEEE. CDR3 size: 14 residues. V dropped 0 bases and J dropped 2 bases, with 8 bases sitting between them. CDR3 coding DNA: TGTGCCAGCAGCTTGGGTCAGGGGAACTATGGCTACACCTTC. It codes for CASSLGQGNYGYTF.

The CDR3 sequence: CASSSPGQGHEQYF. The CDR3 DNA follows: TGTGCCAGCAGCTCGCCGGGACAGGGACACGAGCAGTACTTC. J is TRBJ2-7 and V is TRBV11-3; 9 bases match TRBD1. The CDR3 consists of 14 residues. Germline CDR1 and CDR2: SGHNT and YENEEA. The ends lost 4 bases at V and 5 bases at J; junction bases unmatched: 6.

This chain connects TRBV7-8 to TRBJ2-3, with TRBD2 as a possible D gene (6 bases). The CDR3 contains 15 residues. Germline CDR1 reads SGHVS; CDR2 reads FQNEAQ. Deletions cut 4 bases from V and 3 bases from J, with 14 bases between. CDR3 nucleotide sequence: TGTGCCAGCAGCTCTCCTTGGGCGGGGACAGATACGCAGTATTTT. The encoded protein is CASSSPWAGTDTQYF.

The genes are TRBV19 and TRBJ1-2, with 7 bases identical to TRBD1. The CDR3 has 14 amino acids. V shed 4 bases and J 4 bases; nucleotides not matched to a gene: 6. Germline V gene data show CDR1 as LNHDA and CDR2 as SQIVND (reference sequence). In DNA, the CDR3 is TGTGCCAGTAGTACAAGGACAGGAATCTATGGCTACACCTTC. The encoded protein is CASSTRTGIYGYTF.

V usage is TRBV5-1 and J usage is TRBJ1-6, with D perhaps TRBD1 (5 bases). CDR1 is SGHRS and CDR2 is YFSETQ in the germline V gene. Between the trimmed V and J ends, which lost 6 bases and 9 bases, there was a span of 13 bases. CDR3 length: 13 amino acids. CDR3 loop: CASNFGDFSPLHF. CDR3 sequence (DNA): TGCGCCAGCAACTTCGGGGACTTTTCACCCCTCCACTTT.

V and J are TRBV7-9 and TRBJ2-1; D is ambiguous. V lost 1 base and J lost 8, with 6 bases in between. Germline V CDR1 and CDR2: SEHNR, FQNEAQ (reference sequence). This CDR3 spans 12 amino acids. The CDR3 region has the DNA TGTGCCAGCAGCTTAGGAACGGATGAGCAGTTCTTC. Amino acid sequence: CASSLGTDEQFF.

The chain links TRBV5-1 to TRBJ2-3; 7 positions agree with TRBD1. V was clipped by 0 bases and J by 0 bases; unmatched bases: 4. The germline CDR1 and CDR2 sequences are SGHRS and YFSETQ. CDR3 size: 16 residues. CDR3 bases: TGCGCCAGCAGCTTGGGACAGGGACATAGCACAGATACGCAGTATTTT. Amino acids: CASSLGQGHSTDTQYF.

V usage is TRBV5-4 and J usage is TRBJ2-1; 9 bases fit TRBD1. V gave up 4 bases and J gave up 0 bases; unmatched junction bases: 11. Germline V gives CDR1 SGHNT, CDR2 YYREEE (reference sequence). CDR3 length: 18 amino acids. CDR3 protein: CASSTRDRDKSSYNEQFF. CDR3 DNA: TGTGCCAGCAGCACCCGGGACAGGGATAAAAGCTCCTACAATGAGCAGTTCTTC.

The genes are TRBV27 and TRBJ1-2, with unresolved D. Trimming removed 8 bases from V and 4 bases from J, with 14 bases in between. Germline V gene data show CDR1 as MNHEY and CDR2 as SMNVEV (reference sequence). This CDR3 spans 13 amino acids. In DNA form, the CDR3 reads TGTGCCAGCTATTCCCCAGCAAGCTATGGCTACACCTTC. It encodes CASYSPASYGYTF.

This chain links TRBV30 with TRBJ2-2; no reliable D call. V lost 3 bases, J lost 2 bases, and 7 bases lay in between. The CDR3 covers 13 residues. In germline, CDR1 is GTSNPN, CDR2 SVGIG (reference sequence). The CDR3 coding sequence is TGTGCCTGGAGACATACTAACACCGGGGAGCTGTTTTTT. This translates into CAWRHTNTGELFF.

This clone has a handful of counts. CDR3 amino acids: CASSYQGFGEAFF. CDR3 nucleotides: TGTGCCAGCAGTTACCAGGGGTTCGGTGAAGCTTTCTTT. J is TRBJ1-1 and V is TRBV6-5, with D maybe TRBD1 (6 bases). The ends were cut back, 2 bases at V and 7 bases at J, with 11 bases in the middle. Germline assignment: CDR1 MNHEY and CDR2 SVGAGI. The CDR3 is made up of 13 amino acids.

The V and J genes are TRBV7-2 and TRBJ1-1; D is undetermined. This CDR3 spans 16 amino acids. CDR1 and CDR2 (germline): SGHTA, FQGNSA. The V end was cut by 0 bases, the J end by 2 bases, with 13 bases between. CDR3 nucleotide sequence: TGTGCCAGCAGCTTAGCCGGCCCTACTTCAAACACTGAAGCTTTCTTT. Its protein is CASSLAGPTSNTEAFF.

The chain combines TRBV30 with TRBJ2-2; D remains unclear. Germline V gene sequence: CDR1 GTSNPN, CDR2 SVGIG (reference sequence). Deletions cut 3 bases from V and 3 bases from J, with 8 bases between. CDR3 length: 13 amino acids. The CDR3 sequence: CAWRGMDTGELFF. The CDR3 nucleotides read TGTGCCTGGAGGGGGATGGACACCGGGGAGCTGTTTTTT. Filled out from reference TRBV30 and TRBJ2-2, the complete variable domain reads SQTIHQWPATLVQPVGSPLSLECTVEGTSNPNLYWYRQAAGRGLQLLFYSVGIGQISSEVPQNLSASRPQDRQFILSSKKLLLSDSGFYLCAWRGMDTGELFFGEGSRLTVL.

The V call is TRBV6-6, the J call TRBJ2-7, with a tentative D call TRBD1 (5 bases). This CDR3 contains 15 residues. V was cut by 10 bases and J by 4 bases, with 23 bases left in between. The V gene's germline CDR1 is MNHNY and CDR2 SVGAGI (reference sequence). The CDR3 spells CATAQSRVTEYEQYF. In DNA form, the CDR3 reads TGTGCCACCGCACAAAGCAGGGTTACCGAATACGAGCAGTACTTC.

Only a few counts were recorded for this clone. J is TRBJ1-6 and V is TRBV18; D is ambiguous. V shed 3 bases and J shed 5 bases, with 5 bases lying between them. The CDR3 loop spans 13 amino acids. CDR1 is KGHSH and CDR2 is LQKENI in the germline V gene. The CDR3 nucleotides are TGTGCCAGCTCACCCGGGGATAATTCACCCCTCCACTTT. Amino acids: CASSPGDNSPLHF.

V is TRBV29-1 and J is TRBJ1-2; D call uncertain. The CDR3 runs 12 residues. V lost 6 bases to trimming and J lost 1 base, with 9 bases between them. From germline, CDR1 is SQVTM and CDR2 ANQGSEA. This chain's CDR3 is CSVERSNYGYTF. The CDR3, as DNA: TGCAGCGTCGAGAGGAGTAACTATGGCTACACCTTC. The whole variable domain, remainder taken from reference TRBV29-1 and TRBJ1-2, is SAVISQKPSRDICQRGTSLTIQCQVDSQVTMMFWYRQQPGQSLTLIATANQGSEATYESGFVIDKFPISRPNLTFSTLTVSNMSPEDSSIYLCSVERSNYGYTFGSGTRLTVV.

J is TRBJ1-2 and V is TRBV15; D is uncertain. Germline V gene sequence: CDR1 LNHNV, CDR2 YYDKDF (reference sequence). V shed 0 bases and J shed 7 bases, with 18 bases lying between them. The CDR3 runs 16 residues. The CDR3 region is CATSRDVSPKGGGYTF. The CDR3 DNA reads as TGTGCCACCAGCAGAGATGTGTCTCCGAAGGGTGGTGGCTACACCTTC.

The chain couples TRBV4-1 to TRBJ1-2; tentatively, D is TRBD1 (6 bases). Looked up from germline, CDR1 is MGHRA and CDR2 is YSYEKL. The length of the CDR3 is 16 residues. The germline V and J ends were trimmed by 0 bases and 1 base, with 12 bases remaining between them. CDR3: CASSQDSGAYNYGYTF. The CDR3 DNA sequence: TGCGCCAGCAGCCAAGATTCGGGGGCATATAACTATGGCTACACCTTC.

The rearrangement joins TRBV19 to TRBJ1-2; unclear D gene. CDR3 size: 16 residues. CDR1 and CDR2 (germline): LNHDA, SQIVND (reference sequence). V was shortened by 3 bases and J by 3 bases, with 17 bases between the two germline ends. The CDR3 is CASSISANGRYYGYTF. The CDR3 DNA sequence: TGTGCCAGTAGTATTTCTGCAAATGGACGGTACTATGGCTACACCTTC.

The CDR3 DNA reads TGTGCCAGCAGCCAAGATTTCCTCGCCTATAATTCACCCCTCCACTTT. Translated: CASSQDFLAYNSPLHF. The rearrangement uses TRBV4-2 and TRBJ1-6; D remains ambiguous. V was trimmed by 0 bases and J by 2 bases, leaving 8 bases between them. CDR1 LGHNA and CDR2 YNFKEQ come from the germline V gene. CDR3 length: 16 amino acids.

The chain recombines TRBV5-6 with TRBJ2-7; perhaps TRBD1 as D (6 bases). This CDR3 has 15 residues. Germline-derived CDR1 and CDR2 are SGHDT and YYEEEE. Trimming removed 2 bases at V and 3 bases at J, with 15 bases between. The chain's CDR3 is CASSFRDKRSYEQYF. CDR3 sequence (DNA): TGTGCCAGCAGCTTCCGGGACAAACGAAGCTACGAGCAGTACTTC.

The V gene is TRBV7-9, the J gene TRBJ1-1; D unclear. Looked up from germline, CDR1 is SEHNR and CDR2 is FQNEAQ (reference sequence). V was pared by 2 bases and J by 2 bases, with 18 bases between. The CDR3 runs 17 residues. CDR3 sequence (DNA): TGTGCCAGCAGCTTAAAGCAAGGGTGGGGAACCAACACTGAAGCTTTCTTT. This gives the protein CASSLKQGWGTNTEAFF.

This chain joins TRBV13 and TRBJ1-1; D is unresolved. Germline values: CDR1 PRHDT, CDR2 FYEKMQ (reference sequence). The CDR3 covers 13 residues. Trimming removed 1 base at V and 1 base at J, with 4 bases between. The CDR3: CASSLARNTEAFF. CDR3 DNA sequence: TGTGCCAGCAGCTTAGCCAGGAACACTGAAGCTTTCTTT.